These 32 T cell receptor beta chains were sequenced from one sample in a study of identical twins. TCRdb fed the 5' RACE reads into MiXCR, producing one record per CDR3 protein. This table holds about 700,000 distinct CDR3 sequences, 8.6% found once. This same sample was also part of a study on yellow fever vaccine responses in identical twins.

The sample was PBMCs. The receptors come from a young woman in good health.

V is TRBV6-5 and J is TRBJ2-7, with D possibly TRBD1 on 6 matching bases. Trimming shortened V by 2 bases and J by 2 bases, and 10 bases separated the two germline ends. The CDR3 totals 14 residues. Per the germline V gene, CDR1 is MNHEY and CDR2 is SVGAGI. CDR3 amino acids: CASSYDQGPYEQYF. The CDR3 bases are TGTGCCAGCAGTTACGATCAGGGGCCCTACGAGCAGTACTTC.

J is TRBJ2-5 and V is TRBV6-2 or TRBV6-3; 7 nucleotides agree with TRBD2. The germline V gene has CDR1 MNHEY and CDR2 SVGEGT. This CDR3 is 15 amino acids long. The J segment lost 1 base and the V segment lost 6 bases, leaving 8 bases of the junction unmatched. The chain's CDR3 is CASRREGQGQETQYF. CDR3 sequence (DNA): TGTGCCAGCAGGAGGGAGGGGCAGGGCCAAGAGACCCAGTACTTC.

In this sample, this clonotype turned up a few times. The genes are TRBV4-2 and TRBJ1-6; D not certain. V shed 4 bases and J shed 7 bases, with 17 bases lying between them. The germline gives CDR1 LGHNA, CDR2 YNFKEQ. CDR3 size: 16 residues. The CDR3 DNA reads TGTGCCAGCAGCCGAGTTAAGGCCTCAGAAAATTCACCCCTCCACTTT. This gives the protein CASSRVKASENSPLHF.

This clonotype occurred many times. The chain combines TRBV9 with TRBJ2-7; D may be TRBD2 (6 bases). The V end lost 4 bases, the J end lost 1 base, and 9 bases lay between the germline ends. Germline V gene lookup returns CDR1 SGDLS and CDR2 YYNGEE. The CDR3 covers 13 residues. The CDR3 DNA reads TGTGCCAGCAGCCCGGGACTGTCCTACGAGCAGTACTTC. Its translation: CASSPGLSYEQYF.

The J gene is TRBJ2-6, the V gene TRBV18, with 10 bases lining up with TRBD1. This CDR3 region has 17 residues. Per germline, CDR1 KGHSH and CDR2 LQKENI. The V and J ends lost 3 bases and 0 bases, in that order; junction bases with no gene match: 2. CDR3 in amino acids: CASSPTGGFSGANVLTF. CDR3 sequence (DNA): TGTGCCAGCTCACCGACAGGGGGCTTCTCTGGGGCCAACGTCCTGACTTTC.

The V call is TRBV20-1, the J call TRBJ2-7; the D is unclear. The CDR3 is 13 amino acids. V was trimmed by 5 bases and J by 1 base, leaving 12 bases between them. CDR1 and CDR2 from the germline V gene are DFQATT and SNEGSKA (reference sequence). Here the CDR3 DNA reads TGCAGTGCTGAATACTCACAGTCCTACGAGCAGTACTTC. This encodes CSAEYSQSYEQYF.

This clonotype has at least ten counts. V is TRBV7-6 and J is TRBJ2-7; TRBD2 aligns across 10 bases. V trimming: 3 bases; J trimming: 4 bases; junction bases outside the gene matches: 6. The CDR3 is 15 residues long. Germline V gene data show CDR1 as SGHVS and CDR2 as FNYEAQ. CDR3 protein: CASSLVAGGRYEQYF. CDR3 nucleotides: TGTGCCAGCAGCTTGGTAGCGGGGGGTCGATACGAGCAGTACTTC.

This clonotype was seen a handful of times. The V gene is TRBV7-9, the J gene TRBJ2-7; tentative D call: TRBD2 (6 bases). V gave up 5 bases and J gave up 6 bases, with 17 bases separating them. Germline V gene sequence: CDR1 SEHNR, CDR2 FQNEAQ (reference sequence). The CDR3 has 14 residues. CDR3: CASSSGLTGFEQYF. The CDR3 DNA follows: TGTGCCAGCAGCAGCGGGCTAACAGGTTTCGAGCAGTACTTC. Full variable domain (outside the CDR3, taken from reference TRBV7-9 and TRBJ2-7): DTGVSQNPRHKITKRGQNVTFRCDPISEHNRLYWYRQTLGQGPEFLTYFQNEAQLEKSRLLSDRFSAERPKGSFSTLEIQRTEQGDSAMYLCASSSGLTGFEQYFGPGTRLTVT.

This clonotype was seen a handful of times. This chain joins TRBV12-3 or TRBV12-4 and TRBJ2-5; 7 nucleotides agree with TRBD2. V trimming: 7 bases; J trimming: 1 base; junction bases outside the gene matches: 12. The CDR3 spans 16 residues. CDR3 sequence: CASTLTPRGVQETQYF. The CDR3 DNA reads as TGTGCCAGCACCCTCACCCCTCGGGGGGTCCAAGAGACCCAGTACTTC.

This clonotype has only a few counts. The chain links TRBV7-2 to TRBJ2-3; 9 bases match TRBD1. Germline CDR1 and CDR2: SGHTA and FQGNSA. The CDR3 is 13 residues long. With V trimmed by 6 bases and J by 4 bases, 2 bases remained unmatched. The CDR3 coding sequence is TGTGCCAGCAGGGACAGGGGCTCAGATACGCAGTATTTT. Its protein is CASRDRGSDTQYF.

This clonotype was detected a few times. The V gene is TRBV18, the J gene TRBJ1-6; tentatively, D is TRBD1 (5 bases). The CDR3 length is 16 residues. V lost 1 base and J 8 bases, leaving 15 bases between the germline ends. Germline loops: CDR1 KGHSH, CDR2 LQKENI. CDR3 sequence: CASSPRIRDGDSPLHF. The CDR3 DNA follows: TGTGCCAGCTCACCACGAATTCGGGACGGAGATTCACCCCTCCACTTT.

The table lists this clonotype with a few counts. The V and J genes are TRBV5-6 and TRBJ2-7; no firm D call. The CDR3 consists of 13 residues. The ends were cut back, 4 bases at V and 2 bases at J, with 10 bases in the middle. Germline lookup yields CDR1 SGHDT and CDR2 YYEEEE. CDR3 nucleotides: TGTGCCAGCAGCCCTCCGATAACCTACGAGCAGTACTTC. Its translation: CASSPPITYEQYF.

As DNA, the CDR3 is TGTGCCAGCAGGCTAAAAAACATTCAGTACTTC. Its protein product is CASRLKNIQYF. The rearrangement links TRBV12-3 or TRBV12-4 to TRBJ2-4; no reliable D call. Trimming pared 6 bases from V and 4 bases from J, leaving 4 bases between. The CDR3 sequence is 11 residues long.

The J gene is TRBJ2-7, the V gene TRBV20-1, with TRBD2 matching over 7 bases. CDR1 is DFQATT, CDR2 SNEGSKA, per germline (reference sequence). The CDR3 covers 14 residues. J was trimmed by 5 bases and V by 0 bases; bases with no gene match: 7. Here the CDR3 reads CSARDLGGSNEQYF. CDR3 nucleotide sequence: TGCAGTGCTAGAGATCTGGGCGGGAGTAACGAGCAGTACTTC.

The chain uses TRBV30 and TRBJ2-1; 9 bases align to TRBD2. V lost 0 bases to trimming and J lost 15 bases; unmatched junction nucleotides: 9. Germline CDR1 GTSNPN, CDR2 SVGIG (reference sequence). The CDR3 contains 13 residues. CDR3 loop: CAWSVPQGGRGFF. The DNA of the CDR3 is TGTGCCTGGAGTGTCCCTCAGGGCGGGAGGGGGTTCTTC.

The table lists this clonotype with a few counts. The genes are TRBV19 and TRBJ1-5; the D gene is possibly TRBD1 (6 bases). The CDR3 is 15 residues long. Germline CDR1 is LNHDA and CDR2 is SQIVND (reference sequence). Trimming stripped 3 bases from V and 5 bases from J, with 14 bases between. CDR3 DNA sequence: TGTGCCAGTAGTATTGGAGGGGACACCCATCAGCCCCAGCATTTT. Protein product: CASSIGGDTHQPQHF.

This clonotype was detected a few times. V gene TRBV15 combines with J gene TRBJ2-1, with TRBD2 matching 11 bases. J gave up 9 bases and V 3 bases, and 10 bases lay outside the gene matches. There are 16 residues in the CDR3. Germline V gene data show CDR1 as LNHNV and CDR2 as YYDKDF (reference sequence). The CDR3, as DNA: TGTGCCACCAGCAGCCGGATAGCGGGAGGGCCCGGTGAGCAGTTCTTC. It is translated as CATSSRIAGGPGEQFF.

This clonotype has a count of ten or more. This chain uses TRBV5-1 with TRBJ2-1; no clear D. The CDR3 is 17 amino acids. The ends were cut back, 0 bases at V and 0 bases at J, with 13 bases in the middle. CDR1 and CDR2 (germline): SGHRS, YFSETQ. The CDR3 DNA reads as TGCGCCAGCAGCTTGGCCCTTTTAGATCGCTCCTACAATGAGCAGTTCTTC. It specifies CASSLALLDRSYNEQFF.

This clonotype was picked up many times. J is TRBJ2-5 and V is TRBV7-2, with 11 bases fitting TRBD2. Germline V gene lookup returns CDR1 SGHTA and CDR2 FQGNSA. J was trimmed by 12 bases and V by 2 bases; bases with no gene match: 8. CDR3 size: 14 residues. CDR3 nucleotide sequence: TGTGCCAGCAGCTTACCGGGACTAGCGGCACTGGAGTACTTC. Encoded protein: CASSLPGLAALEYF.

This clonotype was recorded at least ten times. V gene TRBV21-1 combines with J gene TRBJ2-1; the table's TRBD1 call for D was not verified on the DNA. TRBV21-1 is termed a pseudogene. This CDR3 has 19 residues. CDR3 DNA: TGTGCCAGCAGCAAAGTGCGGTGCTGGGGGCTCCACTCCTACAATGAGCAGTTCTTC. It is translated as CASSKVRCWGLHSYNEQFF.

This clonotype was detected ten times or more. This chain connects TRBV9 to TRBJ2-1, with 10 bases identical to TRBD2. CDR3 length: 16 amino acids. The V and J ends lost 4 bases and 2 bases, in that order; junction bases with no gene match: 6. CDR1 and CDR2 from the germline V gene are SGDLS and YYNGEE. CDR3 bases: TGTGCCAGCAGCCCGACAAGCGGGAGGGCCTACAATGAGCAGTTCTTC. Protein sequence: CASSPTSGRAYNEQFF.

This sequence joins TRBV10-3 and TRBJ2-3; 12 nucleotides agree with TRBD2. In germline, CDR1 is ENHRY, CDR2 SYGVKD. With V trimmed by 5 bases and J by 5 bases, 5 bases remained unmatched. This CDR3 has 15 amino acids. CDR3 coding DNA: TGTGCCATCAGTCGACTAGCGGGAGTAGAAGATACGCAGTATTTT. Translation: CAISRLAGVEDTQYF.

The chain recombines TRBV7-9 with TRBJ2-1; 11 bases map to TRBD2. CDR3 size: 17 residues. CDR1 and CDR2 from the germline V gene are SEHNR and FQNEAQ (reference sequence). The J segment lost 3 bases and the V segment lost 1 base, leaving 5 bases of the junction unmatched. Written as DNA, the CDR3 is TGTGCCAGCAGCTTAGTAGCGGGAGGGCCCCTCTACAATGAGCAGTTCTTC. Its translation: CASSLVAGGPLYNEQFF.

Only a few counts were recorded for this clonotype. V is TRBV12-5 and J is TRBJ2-1; D may be TRBD1 or TRBD2 (5 bases each). The CDR3 totals 14 residues. Germline CDR1 LGHNT, CDR2 FRNRAP. Trimming removed 1 base from V and 6 bases from J, with 10 bases in between. The CDR3 nucleotides are TGTGCTAGTGGTTTGGACTGGGGACCCAATGAGCAGTTCTTC. It codes for CASGLDWGPNEQFF. Based on the CDR3 plus reference TRBV12-5 and TRBJ2-1, the full variable domain is DARVTQTPRHKVTEMGQEVTMRCQPILGHNTVFWYRQTMMQGLELLAYFRNRAPLDDSGMPKDRFSAEMPDATLATLKIQPSEPRDSAVYFCASGLDWGPNEQFFGPGTRLTVL.

This clonotype was counted a few times. This CDR3 reads CASRDPSGGYEQYF. In DNA form, the CDR3 reads TGTGCCAGCAGAGACCCAAGCGGGGGCTACGAGCAGTACTTC. This sequence joins TRBV6-2 or TRBV6-3 and TRBJ2-7; the match to TRBD2 covers 8 bases. J was trimmed by 3 bases and V by 6 bases; bases with no gene match: 7. In germline, CDR1 is MNHEY, CDR2 SVGEGT. The CDR3 consists of 14 residues.

This clonotype has a count of ten or more. The chain uses TRBV7-9 and TRBJ1-6, with 7 bases fitting TRBD1. The CDR3 is 15 residues long. After removal of 5 bases from V and 2 bases from J, the junction contained 3 bases not matched to a gene. Per germline, CDR1 SEHNR and CDR2 FQNEAQ (reference sequence). The CDR3: CASSPGTAYNSPLHF. CDR3 in DNA: TGTGCCAGCAGCCCCGGGACAGCCTATAATTCACCCCTCCACTTT. Based on the CDR3 plus reference TRBV7-9 and TRBJ1-6, the full variable domain is DTGVSQNPRHKITKRGQNVTFRCDPISEHNRLYWYRQTLGQGPEFLTYFQNEAQLEKSRLLSDRFSAERPKGSFSTLEIQRTEQGDSAMYLCASSPGTAYNSPLHFGNGTRLTVT.

This clonotype has ten or more counts. The chain joins TRBV3-1 to TRBJ2-1; 9 bases are a match to TRBD2. Unmatched junction bases numbered 11, after V lost 0 bases and J lost 2 bases. Per germline, CDR1 LGHDT and CDR2 YNNKEL (reference sequence). This CDR3 has 19 residues. DNA of the CDR3: TGTGCCAGCAGCCAAGATTCGGAGAGCGGGGGGTTCCCCTACAATGAGCAGTTCTTC. Amino acid sequence: CASSQDSESGGFPYNEQFF.

As regards this clonotype: A single base separates this from a much larger clone, so it may be a read error. The rearrangement links TRBV5-1 to TRBJ2-7, with D tentatively TRBD1 (9 bases). Germline assignment: CDR1 SGHRS and CDR2 YFSETQ. Deletions cut 4 bases from V and 0 bases from J, with 23 bases between. The length of the CDR3 is 18 residues. CDR3 DNA sequence: TGCGCCAGCAGCCGGCGGACAGGGGCCGGGACTAGCTCCTACGAGCAGTACTTC. Translating it yields CASSRRTGAGTSSYEQYF. The full variable domain, in which reference TRBV5-1 and TRBJ2-7 provide the parts outside the CDR3, is KAGVTQTPRYLIKTRGQQVTLSCSPISGHRSVSWYQQTPGQGLQFLFEYFSETQRNKGNFPGRFSGRQFSNSRSEMNVSTLELGDSALYLCASSRRTGAGTSSYEQYFGPGTRLTVT.

This clonotype was counted a few times. V is TRBV3-1 and J is TRBJ2-3, with D unclear. The CDR3 is 16 amino acids. Deletions cut 0 bases from V and 0 bases from J, with 10 bases between. Per germline, CDR1 LGHDT and CDR2 YNNKEL (reference sequence). In DNA form, the CDR3 reads TGTGCCAGCAGCCAAGACTTAGGAGCTAGCACAGATACGCAGTATTTT. Residues: CASSQDLGASTDTQYF.

This clonotype was detected ten times or more. The chain is built from TRBV10-3 and TRBJ2-3; tentatively, D is TRBD2 (5 bases). V lost 4 bases and J lost 2, with 13 bases in between. The CDR3 covers 15 residues. Germline loops: CDR1 ENHRY, CDR2 SYGVKD. In nucleotides, the CDR3 is TGTGCCATCAGTGGCGCTAGCTCCGTCACAGATACGCAGTATTTT. Translation: CAISGASSVTDTQYF.

This chain connects TRBV3-1 to TRBJ2-1; TRBD2 matches 7 bases. V dropped 3 bases and J dropped 0; count of bases not matched to a gene: 5. Germline loops: CDR1 LGHDT, CDR2 YNNKEL (reference sequence). The CDR3 is made up of 16 amino acids. The CDR3, as DNA: TGTGCCAGCAGCCACCTAGCGGAGAGCTCCTACAATGAGCAGTTCTTC. Translated: CASSHLAESSYNEQFF.

This clonotype appeared many times. The chain is built from TRBV4-3 and TRBJ2-2; perhaps TRBD2 as D (5 bases). The CDR3 runs to 17 residues. The V gene lost 0 bases and the J gene lost 8 bases, with 19 bases spanning the gap. Germline assignment: CDR1 LGHNA and CDR2 YSLEER. The CDR3 sequence is CASSQDLPSFSGGELFF. The CDR3 region has the DNA TGCGCCAGCAGCCAAGATCTCCCCTCCTTTTCGGGAGGGGAGCTGTTTTTT.